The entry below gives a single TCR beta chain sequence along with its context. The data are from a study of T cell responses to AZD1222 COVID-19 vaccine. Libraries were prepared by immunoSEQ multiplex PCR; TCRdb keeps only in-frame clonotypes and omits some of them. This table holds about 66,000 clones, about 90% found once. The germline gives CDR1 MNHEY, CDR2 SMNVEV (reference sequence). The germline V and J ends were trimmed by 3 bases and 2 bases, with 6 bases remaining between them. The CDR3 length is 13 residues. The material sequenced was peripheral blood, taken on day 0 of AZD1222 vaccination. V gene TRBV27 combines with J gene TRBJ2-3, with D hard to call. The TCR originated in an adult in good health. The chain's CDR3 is CASSFTVTDTQYF. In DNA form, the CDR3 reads TGTGCCAGCAGTTTCACGGTCACAGATACGCAGTATTTT.